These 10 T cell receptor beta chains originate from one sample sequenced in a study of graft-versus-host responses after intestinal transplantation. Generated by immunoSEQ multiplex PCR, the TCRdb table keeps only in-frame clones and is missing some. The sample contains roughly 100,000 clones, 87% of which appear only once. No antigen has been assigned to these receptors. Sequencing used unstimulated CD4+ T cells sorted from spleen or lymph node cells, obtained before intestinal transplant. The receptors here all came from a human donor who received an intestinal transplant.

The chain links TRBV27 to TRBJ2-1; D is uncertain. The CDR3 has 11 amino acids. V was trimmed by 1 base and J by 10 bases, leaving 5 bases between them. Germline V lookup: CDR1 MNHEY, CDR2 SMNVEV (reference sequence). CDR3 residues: CASSLYGEQFF. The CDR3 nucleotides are TGTGCCAGCAGTTTATATGGGGAGCAGTTCTTC.

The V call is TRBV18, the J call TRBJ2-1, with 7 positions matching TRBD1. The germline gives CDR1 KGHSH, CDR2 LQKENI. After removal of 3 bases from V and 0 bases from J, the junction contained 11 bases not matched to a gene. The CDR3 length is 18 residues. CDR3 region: CASSPAGGRGISYNEQFF. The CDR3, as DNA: TGTGCCAGCTCACCCGCAGGGGGAAGGGGAATCTCCTACAATGAGCAGTTCTTC.

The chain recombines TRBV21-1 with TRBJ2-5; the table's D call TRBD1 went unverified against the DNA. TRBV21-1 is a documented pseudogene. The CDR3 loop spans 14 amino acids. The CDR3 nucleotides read TGTGCCAGCAGCAACGACAGAGAAATAGAGACCCAGTACTTC. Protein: CASSNDREIETQYF.

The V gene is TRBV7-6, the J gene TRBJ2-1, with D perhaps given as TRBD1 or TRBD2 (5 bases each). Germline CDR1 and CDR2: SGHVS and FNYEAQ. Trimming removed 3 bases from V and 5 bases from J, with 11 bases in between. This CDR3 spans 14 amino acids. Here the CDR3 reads CASSLRGRNNEQFF. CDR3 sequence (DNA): TGTGCCAGCAGCTTGAGGGGTCGCAACAATGAGCAGTTCTTC.

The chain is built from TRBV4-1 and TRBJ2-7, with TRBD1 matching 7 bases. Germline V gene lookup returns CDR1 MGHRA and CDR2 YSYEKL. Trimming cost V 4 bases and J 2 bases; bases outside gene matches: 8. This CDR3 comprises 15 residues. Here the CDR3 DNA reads TGCGCCAGCAGCCGGGGGCCTGGACAGGCCTACGAGCAGTACTTC. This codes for CASSRGPGQAYEQYF.

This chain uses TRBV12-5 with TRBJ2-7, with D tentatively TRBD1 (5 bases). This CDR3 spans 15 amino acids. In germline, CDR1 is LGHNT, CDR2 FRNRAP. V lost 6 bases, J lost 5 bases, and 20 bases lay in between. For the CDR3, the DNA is TGTGCTAGTGGCTCCTCCCGTCGACAGTCCAACGAGCAGTACTTC. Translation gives CASGSSRRQSNEQYF.

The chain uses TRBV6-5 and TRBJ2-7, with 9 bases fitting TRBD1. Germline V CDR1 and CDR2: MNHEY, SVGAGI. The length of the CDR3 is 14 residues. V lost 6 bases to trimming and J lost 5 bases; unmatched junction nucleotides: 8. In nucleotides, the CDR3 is TGTGCCAGCAGAGAAACAGGGGGCACCCACGAGCAGTACTTC. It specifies CASRETGGTHEQYF.

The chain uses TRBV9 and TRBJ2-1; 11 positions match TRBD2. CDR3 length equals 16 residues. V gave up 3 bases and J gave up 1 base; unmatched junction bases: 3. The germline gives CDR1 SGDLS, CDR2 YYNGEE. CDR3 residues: CASSAGLAVSYNEQFF. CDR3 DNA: TGTGCCAGCAGCGCGGGACTAGCGGTTTCCTACAATGAGCAGTTCTTC. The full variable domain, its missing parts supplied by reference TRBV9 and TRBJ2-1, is DSGVTQTPKHLITATGQRVTLRCSPRSGDLSVYWYQQSLDQGLQFLIQYYNGEERAKGNILERFSAQQFPDLHSELNLSSLELGDSALYFCASSAGLAVSYNEQFFGPGTRLTVL.

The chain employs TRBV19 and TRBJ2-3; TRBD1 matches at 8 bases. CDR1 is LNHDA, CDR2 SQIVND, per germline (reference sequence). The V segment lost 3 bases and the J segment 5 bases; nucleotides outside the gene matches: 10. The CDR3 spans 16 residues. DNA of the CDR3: TGTGCCAGTAGTATTCGGTGGGCAGGGACAGGAGATACGCAGTATTTT. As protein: CASSIRWAGTGDTQYF.

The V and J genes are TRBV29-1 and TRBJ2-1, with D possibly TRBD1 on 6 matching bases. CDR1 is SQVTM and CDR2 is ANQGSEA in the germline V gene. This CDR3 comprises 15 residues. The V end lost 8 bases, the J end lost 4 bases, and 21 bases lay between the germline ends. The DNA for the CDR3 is TGCAGCAGCTTGATGGGTCAGGGGCGTTACAATGAGCAGTTCTTC. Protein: CSSLMGQGRYNEQFF.